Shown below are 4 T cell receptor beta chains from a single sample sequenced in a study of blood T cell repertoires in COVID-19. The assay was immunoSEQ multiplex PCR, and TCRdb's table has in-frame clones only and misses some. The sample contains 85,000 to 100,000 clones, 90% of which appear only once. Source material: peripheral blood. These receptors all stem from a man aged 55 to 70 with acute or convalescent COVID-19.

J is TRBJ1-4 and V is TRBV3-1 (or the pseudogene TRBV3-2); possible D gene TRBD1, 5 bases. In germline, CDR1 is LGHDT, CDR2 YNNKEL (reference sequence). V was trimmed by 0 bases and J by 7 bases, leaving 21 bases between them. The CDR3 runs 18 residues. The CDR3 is CASSQELARALSPEKLFF. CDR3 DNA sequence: TGTGCCAGCAGCCAAGAGTTGGCCAGGGCCTTATCTCCTGAAAAACTGTTTTTT.

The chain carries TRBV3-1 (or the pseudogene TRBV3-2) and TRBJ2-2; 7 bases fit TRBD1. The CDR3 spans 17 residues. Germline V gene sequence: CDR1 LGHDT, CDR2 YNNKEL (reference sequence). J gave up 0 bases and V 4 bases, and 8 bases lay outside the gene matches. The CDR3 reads CASSLKGGSSNTGELFF. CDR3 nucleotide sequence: TGTGCCAGCAGCCTAAAAGGGGGCTCATCGAACACCGGGGAGCTGTTTTTT.

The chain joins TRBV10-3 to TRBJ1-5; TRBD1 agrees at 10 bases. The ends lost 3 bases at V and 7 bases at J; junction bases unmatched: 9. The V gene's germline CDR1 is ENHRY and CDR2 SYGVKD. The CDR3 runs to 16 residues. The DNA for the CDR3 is TGTGCCATCAGTGACTTCACCGGGACAGGGGACCAGCCCCAGCATTTT. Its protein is CAISDFTGTGDQPQHF.

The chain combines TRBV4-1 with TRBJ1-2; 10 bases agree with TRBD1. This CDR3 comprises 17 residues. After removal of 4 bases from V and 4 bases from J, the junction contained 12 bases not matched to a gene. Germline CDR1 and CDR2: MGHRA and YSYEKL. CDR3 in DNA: TGCGCCAGCAGCCCCTCCGGGACAGGGGCTTTCTTCTATGGCTACACCTTC. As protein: CASSPSGTGAFFYGYTF.